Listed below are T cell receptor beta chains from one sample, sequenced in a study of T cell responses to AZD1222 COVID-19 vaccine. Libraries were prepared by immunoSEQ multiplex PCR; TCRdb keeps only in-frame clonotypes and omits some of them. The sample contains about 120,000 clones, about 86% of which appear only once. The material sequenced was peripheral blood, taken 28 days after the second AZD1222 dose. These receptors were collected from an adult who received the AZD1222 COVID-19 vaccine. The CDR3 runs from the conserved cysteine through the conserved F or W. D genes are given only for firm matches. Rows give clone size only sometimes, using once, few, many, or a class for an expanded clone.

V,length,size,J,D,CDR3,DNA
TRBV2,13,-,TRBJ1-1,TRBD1,CASTGTASTEAFF,TGTGCCAGCACCGGGACAGCCAGCACTGAAGCTTTCTTT
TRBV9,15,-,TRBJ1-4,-,CASSVEWGIDEKLFF,TGTGCCAGCAGCGTAGAGTGGGGAATAGATGAAAAACTGTTTTTT
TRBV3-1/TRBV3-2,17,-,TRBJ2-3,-,CASSQDPPSASTDTQYF,TGTGCCAGCAGCCAAGATCCCCCTAGCGCAAGCACAGATACGCAGTATTTT
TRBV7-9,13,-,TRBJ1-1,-,CASSQGGGSEAFF,TGTGCCAGCAGTCAGGGCGGGGGATCCGAAGCTTTCTTT
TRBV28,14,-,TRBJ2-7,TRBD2,CASIPNARTSRKFF,TGTGCCAGCATTCCAAATGCAAGGACTAGTCGAAAGTTCTTC
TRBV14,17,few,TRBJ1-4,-,CASSQDYLGREGEKLFF,TGTGCCAGCAGCCAAGATTATTTGGGCAGGGAGGGAGAAAAACTGTTTTTT
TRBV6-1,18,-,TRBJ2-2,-,CASSEPRRGRGDTGELFF,TGTGCCAGCAGTGAACCCCGACGAGGGAGGGGGGACACCGGGGAGCTGTTTTTT
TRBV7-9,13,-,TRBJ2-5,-,CASSDGSQETQYF,TGTGCCAGCAGCGACGGAAGCCAAGAGACCCAGTACTTC
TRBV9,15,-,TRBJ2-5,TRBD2,CASSVASGAQETQYF,TGTGCCAGCAGCGTGGCTAGCGGGGCCCAAGAGACCCAGTACTTC
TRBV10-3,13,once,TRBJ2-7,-,CAISAQGPYEQYF,TGTGCCATCAGTGCCCAGGGACCATACGAGCAGTACTTC
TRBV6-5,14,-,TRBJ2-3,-,CASSNSAGADTQYF,TGTGCCAGCAGTAATAGCGCGGGTGCGGATACGCAGTATTTT